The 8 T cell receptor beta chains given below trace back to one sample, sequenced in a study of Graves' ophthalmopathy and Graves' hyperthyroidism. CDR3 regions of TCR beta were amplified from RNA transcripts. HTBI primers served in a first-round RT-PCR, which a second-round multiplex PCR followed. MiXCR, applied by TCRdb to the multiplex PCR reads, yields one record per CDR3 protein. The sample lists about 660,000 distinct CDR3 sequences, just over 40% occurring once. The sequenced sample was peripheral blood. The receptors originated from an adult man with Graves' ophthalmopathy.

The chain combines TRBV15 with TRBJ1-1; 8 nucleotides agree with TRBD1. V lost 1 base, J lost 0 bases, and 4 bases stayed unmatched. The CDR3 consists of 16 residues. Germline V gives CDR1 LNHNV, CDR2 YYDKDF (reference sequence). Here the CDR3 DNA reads TGTGCCACCAGCAGAGGACAGGGGCTTCTGAACACTGAAGCTTTCTTT. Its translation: CATSRGQGLLNTEAFF.

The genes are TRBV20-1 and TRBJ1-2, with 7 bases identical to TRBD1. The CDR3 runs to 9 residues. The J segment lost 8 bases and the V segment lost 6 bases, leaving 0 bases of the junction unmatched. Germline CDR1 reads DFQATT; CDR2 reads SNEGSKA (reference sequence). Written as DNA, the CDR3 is TGCAGTGCGGACAGGGGCTACACCTTC. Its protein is CSADRGYTF.

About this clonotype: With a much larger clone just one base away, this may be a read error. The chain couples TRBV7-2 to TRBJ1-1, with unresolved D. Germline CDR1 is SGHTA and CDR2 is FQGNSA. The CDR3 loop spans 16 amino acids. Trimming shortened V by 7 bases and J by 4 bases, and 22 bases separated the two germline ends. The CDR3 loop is CASTPFGRALITEAFF. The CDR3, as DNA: TGTGCCAGCACCCCTTTTGGTCGCGCCCTGATCACTGAAGCTTTCTTT.

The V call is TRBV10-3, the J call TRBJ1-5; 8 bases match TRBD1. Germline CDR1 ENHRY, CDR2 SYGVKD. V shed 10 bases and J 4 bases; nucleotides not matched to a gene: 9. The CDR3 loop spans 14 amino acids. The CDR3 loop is CASRLGQGNQPQHF. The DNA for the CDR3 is TGTGCCAGCAGACTAGGACAGGGAAATCAGCCCCAGCATTTT.

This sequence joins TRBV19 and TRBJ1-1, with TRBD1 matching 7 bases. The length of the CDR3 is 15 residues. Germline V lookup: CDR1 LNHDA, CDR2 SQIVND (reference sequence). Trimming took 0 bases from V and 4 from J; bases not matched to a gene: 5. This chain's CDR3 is CASSIETGVSTEAFF. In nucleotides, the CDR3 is TGTGCCAGTAGTATAGAAACAGGGGTCAGCACTGAAGCTTTCTTT.

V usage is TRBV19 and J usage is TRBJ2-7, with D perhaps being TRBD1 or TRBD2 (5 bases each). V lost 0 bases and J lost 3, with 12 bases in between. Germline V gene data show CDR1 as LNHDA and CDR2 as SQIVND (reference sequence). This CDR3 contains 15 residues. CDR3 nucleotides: TGTGCCAGTAGTATAGACGGGGTAGGGGTCTACGAGCAGTACTTC. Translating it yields CASSIDGVGVYEQYF. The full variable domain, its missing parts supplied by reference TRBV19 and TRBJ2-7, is DGGITQSPKYLFRKEGQNVTLSCEQNLNHDAMYWYRQDPGQGLRLIYYSQIVNDFQKGDIAEGYSVSREKKESFPLTVTSAQKNPTAFYLCASSIDGVGVYEQYFGPGTRLTVT.

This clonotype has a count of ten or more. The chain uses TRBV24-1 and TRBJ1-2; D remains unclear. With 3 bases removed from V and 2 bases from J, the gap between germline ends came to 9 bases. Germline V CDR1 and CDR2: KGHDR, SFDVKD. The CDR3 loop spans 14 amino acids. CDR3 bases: TGTGCCACCAGTGATCGCTACAGAAACTATGGCTACACCTTC. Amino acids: CATSDRYRNYGYTF.

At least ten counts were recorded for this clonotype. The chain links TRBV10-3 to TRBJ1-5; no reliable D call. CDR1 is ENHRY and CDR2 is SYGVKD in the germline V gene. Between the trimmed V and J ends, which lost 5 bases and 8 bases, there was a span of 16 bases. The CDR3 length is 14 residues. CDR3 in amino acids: CAISSDPAVEPQHF. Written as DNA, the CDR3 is TGTGCCATCAGTTCTGACCCGGCAGTAGAGCCCCAGCATTTT.